A selection of T cell receptor beta chains follows, all from one sample in a study of T cells in tumors after PD-1 blockade. Libraries were prepared by immunoSEQ multiplex PCR; TCRdb keeps only in-frame clonotypes and omits some of them. The table has about 34,000 clones, 73% seen once. Sequencing used PBMCs, obtained after anti-PD-1 treatment. These TCRs come from a human donor with basal cell carcinoma. The CDR3 runs from the conserved cysteine through the conserved F or W. D genes are given only for firm matches. Expanded clones are given a class, and other clones once, few, many or no size at all.

cdr3_aa cdr3_nt j_call clone_size v_call d_call
CASRFGTAKNIQYF TGTGCCAGCAGGTTCGGGACAGCCAAAAACATTCAGTACTTC TRBJ2-4 NA TRBV7-3 NA
CASSDYSRATTDTQYF TGTGCCAGCAGTGATTATAGCCGGGCTACCACAGATACGCAGTATTTT TRBJ2-3 NA TRBV6-1 NA
CASSLPDGANEKLFF TGTGCCAGTAGTTTGCCTGACGGGGCTAATGAAAAACTGTTTTTT TRBJ1-4 NA TRBV19 NA
CASSLGQTSNEKLFF TGTGCCAGTAGCCTGGGACAGACCTCTAATGAAAAACTGTTTTTT TRBJ1-4 NA TRBV19 TRBD1
CASALGTAQETQYF TGTGCTAGTGCCCTCGGGACAGCTCAAGAGACCCAGTACTTC TRBJ2-5 NA TRBV12-5 TRBD1
CASSLDSSDNQPQHF TGCGCCAGCAGCCTGGACAGTTCTGATAATCAGCCCCAGCATTTT TRBJ1-5 NA TRBV5-1 NA
CASTPAGPPDSYNEQFF TGTGCCAGCACCCCTGCGGGACCCCCGGACTCCTACAATGAGCAGTTCTTC TRBJ2-1 NA TRBV27 NA
CASSGQGNTEAFF TGTGCCAGTAGTGGACAGGGGAACACTGAAGCTTTCTTT TRBJ1-1 NA TRBV19 TRBD1
CASSRAGVAKNIQYF TGTGCCAGCAGCCGTGCGGGGGTAGCCAAAAACATTCAGTACTTC TRBJ2-4 once TRBV27 TRBD2
CASSFSGQAGELFF TGTGCCAGCAGCTTTTCCGGACAGGCCGGGGAGCTGTTTTTT TRBJ2-2 NA TRBV7-9 TRBD1
CASSLGGQGGETQYF TGTGCCAGCAGCTTGGGGGGACAGGGAGGCGAGACCCAGTACTTC TRBJ2-5 NA TRBV5-4 TRBD1
CASSPDAGPSYEQYF TGTGCCAGTAGTCCCGACGCAGGCCCATCCTACGAGCAGTACTTC TRBJ2-7 NA TRBV19 NA
CATSGGQGTTYEQYF TGTGCCACCAGTGGTGGACAGGGGACCACGTACGAGCAGTACTTC TRBJ2-7 few TRBV24-1 TRBD1
CSVHGGGGAGEKLFF TGCAGCGTTCACGGAGGGGGGGGCGCGGGTGAAAAACTGTTTTTT TRBJ1-4 NA TRBV29-1 NA
CASSQFSNTEAFF TGTGCCAGCAGTCAGTTCTCGAACACTGAAGCTTTCTTT TRBJ1-1 NA TRBV2 NA
CASSVQQNYGYTF TGTGCCAGCAGTGTTCAACAGAACTATGGCTACACCTTC TRBJ1-2 NA TRBV2 NA
CASSSGQVYEQYF TGTGCCAGCAGCTCGGGACAGGTCTACGAGCAGTACTTC TRBJ2-7 NA TRBV7-9 TRBD1
CASSLVASGGANYNEQFF TGTGCCAGCAGCTTAGTTGCTAGCGGGGGGGCAAACTACAATGAGCAGTTCTTC TRBJ2-1 NA TRBV11-2 TRBD2